This TCR beta chain originates from a study of OX40 agonist ivuxolimab in advanced cancers. As for the study in general: Dose-escalation patients had hepatocellular carcinoma, melanoma, renal cell or head and neck cancer. Broader study findings: Low normalized T-cell clonal expansion was additionally recorded for some nonresponders.

CDR1 MGHRA and CDR2 YSYEKL come from the germline V gene. Trimming cost V 1 base and J 3 bases, with 10 bases left between them. The CDR3 sequence is 16 residues long. Clones were sequenced by immunoSEQ multiplex PCR, and TCRdb holds only the in-frame ones, with some missing. This sample carries 55,000 to 90,000 clones, roughly 88% of them seen once, and the ten largest clones take roughly 3%. With baseline, cycle 4 day 1, and cycle 7 day 1 as timepoints, blood was sampled. Turning to this clone: Antigen unknown.

The chain uses TRBV4-1 and TRBJ1-6; D perhaps matches TRBD1 (5 bases). The TCR comes from an adult with an advanced solid tumor such as melanoma, head and neck, liver or kidney cancer. The sample here was CD4+ or CD8+ T cells sorted from blood, taken in a trial of the OX40 agonist ivuxolimab. Here the CDR3 DNA reads TGCGCCAGCAGCCAAGGTCGACAGAGCTATAATTCACCCCTCCACTTT. It is translated as CASSQGRQSYNSPLHF.